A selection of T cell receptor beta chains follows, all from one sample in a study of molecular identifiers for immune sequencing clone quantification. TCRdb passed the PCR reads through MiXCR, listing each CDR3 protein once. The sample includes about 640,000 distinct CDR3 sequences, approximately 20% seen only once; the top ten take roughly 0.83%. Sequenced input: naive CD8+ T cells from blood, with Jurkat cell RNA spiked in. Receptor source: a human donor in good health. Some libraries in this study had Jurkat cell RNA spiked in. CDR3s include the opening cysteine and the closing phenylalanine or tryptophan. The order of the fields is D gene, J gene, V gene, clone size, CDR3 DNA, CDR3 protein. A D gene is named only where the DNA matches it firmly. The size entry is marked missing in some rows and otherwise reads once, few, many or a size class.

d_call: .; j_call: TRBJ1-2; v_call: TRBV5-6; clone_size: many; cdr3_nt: TGTGCCAGCAGCGAAAAAGGGCCAGCCACTGGCTACACCTTC; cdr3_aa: CASSEKGPATGYTF
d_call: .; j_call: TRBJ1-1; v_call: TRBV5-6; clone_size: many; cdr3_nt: TGTGCCAGCAGCCCCACTCCAACAGCGAACACTGAAGCTTTCTTT; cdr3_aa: CASSPTPTANTEAFF
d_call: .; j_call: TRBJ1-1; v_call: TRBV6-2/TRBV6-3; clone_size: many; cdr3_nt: TGTGCCAGCAGTTACATCCAGATAGCTGAAGCTTTCTTT; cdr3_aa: CASSYIQIAEAFF
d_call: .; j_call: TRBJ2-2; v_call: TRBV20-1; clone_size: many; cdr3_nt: TGCAGTGCTAGAGTGGGTGGGACGAACACCGGGGAGCTGTTTTTT; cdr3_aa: CSARVGGTNTGELFF
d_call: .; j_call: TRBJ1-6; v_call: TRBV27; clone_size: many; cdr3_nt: TGTGCCAGCAGTTTAGGCCAGCTTAATTCACCCCTCCACTTT; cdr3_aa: CASSLGQLNSPLHF
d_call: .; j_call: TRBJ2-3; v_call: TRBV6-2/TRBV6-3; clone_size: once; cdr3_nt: TGTGCCAGCAGTTACTCGTACCTACTTGGGGATACGCAGTATTTT; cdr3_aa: CASSYSYLLGDTQYF
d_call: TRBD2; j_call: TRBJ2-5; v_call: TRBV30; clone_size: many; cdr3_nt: TGTGCCTGGAGTGGGATAGCGGGGTATTACCAAGAGACCCAGTACTTC; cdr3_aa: CAWSGIAGYYQETQYF
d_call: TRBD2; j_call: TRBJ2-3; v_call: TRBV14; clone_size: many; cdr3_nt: TGTGCCAGCAGCCAAGATTTTATAACTAGCGGGACCTCAGATACGCAGTATTTT; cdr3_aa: CASSQDFITSGTSDTQYF
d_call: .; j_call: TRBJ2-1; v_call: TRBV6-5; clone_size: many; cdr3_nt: TGTGCCAGCAGTTACTCCGTCGCGGGGGCTTTATACAATGAGCAGTTCTTC; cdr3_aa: CASSYSVAGALYNEQFF
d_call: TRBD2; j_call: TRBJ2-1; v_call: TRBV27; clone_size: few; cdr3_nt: TGTGCCAGCAGTTTATTGGGACTAGCGAGAGAATACAATGAGCAGTTCTTC; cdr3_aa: CASSLLGLAREYNEQFF
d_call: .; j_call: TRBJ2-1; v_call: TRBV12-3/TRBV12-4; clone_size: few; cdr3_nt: TGTGCCAGCAGCCAAAGCTTGCTCGATGAGCAGTTCTTC; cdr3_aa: CASSQSLLDEQFF
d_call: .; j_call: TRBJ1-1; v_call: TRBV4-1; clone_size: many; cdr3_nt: TGCGCCAGCAGCCCCTTTGGGGAAATAGGGACTGAAGCTTTCTTT; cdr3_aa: CASSPFGEIGTEAFF
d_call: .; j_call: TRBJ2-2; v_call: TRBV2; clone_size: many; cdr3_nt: TGTGCCAGCAAGGACTCCCCTCGCGGGGAGCTGTTTTTT; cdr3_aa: CASKDSPRGELFF
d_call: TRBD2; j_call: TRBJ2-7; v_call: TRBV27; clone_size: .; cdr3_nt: TGTGCCAGCAGGCTAGCGGGGGGGCTCTCCTACGAGCAGTACTTC; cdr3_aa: CASRLAGGLSYEQYF
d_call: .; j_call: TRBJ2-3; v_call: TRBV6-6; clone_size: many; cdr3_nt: TGTGCCGCTGCCTCGGGGGCCGATACGCAGTATTTT; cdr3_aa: CAAASGADTQYF
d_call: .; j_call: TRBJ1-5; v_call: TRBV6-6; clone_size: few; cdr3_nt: TGTGCCAGCAGTACACGGACAGTTTATAGCAATCAGCCCCAGCATTTT; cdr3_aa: CASSTRTVYSNQPQHF